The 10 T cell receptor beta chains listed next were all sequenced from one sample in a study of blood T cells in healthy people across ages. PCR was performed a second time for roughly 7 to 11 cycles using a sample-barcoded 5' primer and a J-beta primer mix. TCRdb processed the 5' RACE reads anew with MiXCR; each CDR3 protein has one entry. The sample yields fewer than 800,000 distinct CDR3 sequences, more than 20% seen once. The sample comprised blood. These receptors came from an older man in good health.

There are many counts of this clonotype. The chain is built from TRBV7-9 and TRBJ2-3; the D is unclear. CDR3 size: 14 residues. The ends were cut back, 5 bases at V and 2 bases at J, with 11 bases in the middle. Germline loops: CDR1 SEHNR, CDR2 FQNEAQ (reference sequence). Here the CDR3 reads CASSKDPPTDTQYF. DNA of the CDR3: TGTGCCAGCAGCAAAGACCCTCCCACAGATACGCAGTATTTT. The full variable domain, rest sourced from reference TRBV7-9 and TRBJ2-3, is DTGVSQNPRHKITKRGQNVTFRCDPISEHNRLYWYRQTLGQGPEFLTYFQNEAQLEKSRLLSDRFSAERPKGSFSTLEIQRTEQGDSAMYLCASSKDPPTDTQYFGPGTRLTVL.

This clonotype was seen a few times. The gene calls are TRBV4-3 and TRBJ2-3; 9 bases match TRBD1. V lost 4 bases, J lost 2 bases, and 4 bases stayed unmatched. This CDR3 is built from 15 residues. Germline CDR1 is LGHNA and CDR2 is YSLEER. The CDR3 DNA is TGCGCCAGCAGCCCGGGACAGGGCATCACAGATACGCAGTATTTT. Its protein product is CASSPGQGITDTQYF.

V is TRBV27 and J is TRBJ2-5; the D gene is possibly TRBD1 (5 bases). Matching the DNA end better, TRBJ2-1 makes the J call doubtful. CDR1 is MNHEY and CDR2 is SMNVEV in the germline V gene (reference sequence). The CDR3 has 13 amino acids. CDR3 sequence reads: CASSWAGYNEQFF. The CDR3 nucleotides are TGTGCCAGCAGTTGGGCAGGGTACAATGAGCAGTTCTTC.

In nucleotides, the CDR3 is TGTGCCAGCAGTTTATCCGCCCCCTCCGGGACAAGGAACTATGGCTACACCTTC. It yields the protein CASSLSAPSGTRNYGYTF. The chain couples TRBV27 to TRBJ1-2; D is possibly TRBD1 (6 bases). The CDR3 has 18 amino acids. V lost 0 bases to trimming and J lost 2 bases, with 19 bases between them. In germline, CDR1 is MNHEY, CDR2 SMNVEV (reference sequence).

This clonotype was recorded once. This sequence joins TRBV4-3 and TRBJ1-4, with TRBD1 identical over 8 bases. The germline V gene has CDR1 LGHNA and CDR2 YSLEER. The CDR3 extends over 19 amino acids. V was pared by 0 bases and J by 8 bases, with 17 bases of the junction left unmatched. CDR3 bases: TGCGCCAGCAGCCAAGAAATCGTTTATCCCCAGGGGGCAGGGGAAAAACTGTTTTTT. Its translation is CASSQEIVYPQGAGEKLFF.

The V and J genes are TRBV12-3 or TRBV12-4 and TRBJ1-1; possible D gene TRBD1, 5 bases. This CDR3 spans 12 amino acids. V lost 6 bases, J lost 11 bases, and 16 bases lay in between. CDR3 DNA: TGTGCCAGCAGGGGGGGGTTCTCTCCGGCTTTCTTT. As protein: CASRGGFSPAFF.

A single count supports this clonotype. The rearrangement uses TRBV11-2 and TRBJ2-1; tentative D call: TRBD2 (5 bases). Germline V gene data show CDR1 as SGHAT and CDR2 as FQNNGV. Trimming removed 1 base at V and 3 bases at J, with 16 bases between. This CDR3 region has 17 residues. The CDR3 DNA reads TGTGCCAGCAGCTTAGGAGCGGTCCCTCCCCTCTACAATGAGCAGTTCTTC. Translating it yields CASSLGAVPPLYNEQFF.

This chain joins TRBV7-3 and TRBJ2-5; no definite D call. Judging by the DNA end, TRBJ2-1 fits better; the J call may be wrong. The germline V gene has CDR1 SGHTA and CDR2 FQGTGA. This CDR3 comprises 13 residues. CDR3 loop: CASSSLNYNEQFF. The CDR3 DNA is TGTGCCAGCAGCTCCTTAAACTACAATGAGCAGTTCTTC.

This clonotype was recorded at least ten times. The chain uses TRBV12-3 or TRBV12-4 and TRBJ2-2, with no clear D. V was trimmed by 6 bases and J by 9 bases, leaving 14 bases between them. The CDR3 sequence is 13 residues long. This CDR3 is CASRLGSFRELFF. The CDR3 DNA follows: TGTGCCAGCAGGCTAGGAAGCTTCAGGGAGCTGTTTTTT.

The CDR3 reads CASSFRTSGSQPYEQYF. The CDR3 coding sequence is TGTGCCAGCAGCTTTAGGACTAGCGGGAGTCAACCCTACGAGCAGTACTTC. The chain is built from TRBV7-2 and TRBJ2-7, with 13 positions matching TRBD2. Germline V gene data show CDR1 as SGHTA and CDR2 as FQGNSA. This CDR3 comprises 17 residues. Unmatched junction bases numbered 7, after V lost 3 bases and J lost 2 bases.